Each of the 28 T cell receptor beta chains below was sequenced from the same sample in a study of T cell changes during pregnancy in multiple sclerosis. Using immunoSEQ multiplex PCR, the repertoire was profiled, and TCRdb retains in-frame clones only, with some absent. The sample has 60,000 to 65,000 clones, roughly 87% seen once. Material: peripheral blood, obtained in the second trimester of pregnancy. Every receptor here comes from a female donor in good health, enrolled as a control in a pregnancy study.

The V gene is TRBV20-1, the J gene TRBJ2-1, with unresolved D. Trimming left V 8 bases short and J 7 bases short, with 3 bases between. Germline CDR1 and CDR2: DFQATT and SNEGSKA (reference sequence). The CDR3 consists of 8 residues. The CDR3 is CSLNEQFF. As DNA, the CDR3 is TGCAGTTTAAATGAGCAGTTCTTC.

This chain connects TRBV7-6 to TRBJ2-7, with a weak D call TRBD2 (5 bases). V was clipped by 5 bases and J by 2 bases, with 13 bases between them. Germline V gene lookup returns CDR1 SGHVS and CDR2 FNYEAQ. The CDR3 spans 14 residues. CDR3 residues: CASSPQEVTYEQYF. CDR3 in DNA: TGTGCCAGCAGCCCTCAGGAGGTAACCTACGAGCAGTACTTC.

V and J are TRBV1 and TRBJ2-1; the table calls TRBD2, which could not be checked here. TRBV1 counts as a pseudogene. CDR3 length: 17 residues. The CDR3 bases are TGCACCAGCAGGCCACGAGGGGCGGGGGATACCTACAATGAGCAGTTCTTC. Translation gives CTSRPRGAGDTYNEQFF.

The gene calls are TRBV5-1 and TRBJ2-1; a weak D match, TRBD1 (6 bases). The CDR3 length is 16 residues. Germline CDR1 reads SGHRS; CDR2 reads YFSETQ. Trimming cost V 4 bases and J 0 bases, with 14 bases left between them. CDR3 DNA sequence: TGCGCCAGCAGCCTACCTACAGGGAGCTCCTACAATGAGCAGTTCTTC. Protein: CASSLPTGSSYNEQFF.

This sequence joins TRBV2 and TRBJ1-3, with D maybe TRBD1 (5 bases). Trimming shortened V by 4 bases and J by 2 bases, and 9 bases separated the two germline ends. There are 14 residues in the CDR3. Germline CDR1 is SNHLY and CDR2 is FYNNEI. The CDR3 DNA reads as TGTGCCAGCAGTGTGGGCAGGGCTGGAAACACCATATATTTT. Residues: CASSVGRAGNTIYF. The whole variable domain, filled in from reference TRBV2 and TRBJ1-3, reads EPEVTQTPSHQVTQMGQEVILRCVPISNHLYFYWYRQILGQKVEFLVSFYNNEISEKSEIFDDQFSVERPDGSNFTLKIRSTKLEDSAMYFCASSVGRAGNTIYFGEGSWLTVV.

The rearrangement links TRBV9 to TRBJ1-2, with TRBD1 matching over 7 bases. V shed 7 bases, J shed 1 base, and the junction held 7 bases outside the gene matches. The CDR3 length is 14 residues. The V gene's germline CDR1 is SGDLS and CDR2 YYNGEE. In DNA form, the CDR3 reads TGTGCCAGCGGACGGACAGGAATTAACTATGGCTACACCTTC. This codes for CASGRTGINYGYTF. Variable domain in full (rest from reference TRBV9 and TRBJ1-2): DSGVTQTPKHLITATGQRVTLRCSPRSGDLSVYWYQQSLDQGLQFLIQYYNGEERAKGNILERFSAQQFPDLHSELNLSSLELGDSALYFCASGRTGINYGYTFGSGTRLTVV.

V gene TRBV18 combines with J gene TRBJ2-6; the match to TRBD1 covers 8 bases. After removal of 4 bases from V and 1 base from J, the junction contained 12 bases not matched to a gene. This CDR3 has 19 amino acids. Germline lookup yields CDR1 KGHSH and CDR2 LQKENI. Here the CDR3 DNA reads TGTGCCAGCTCACTTTTGGGACAGGTTTTTCCATCTGGGGCCAACGTCCTGACTTTC. Translating gives CASSLLGQVFPSGANVLTF. Looking up the rest from reference TRBV18 and TRBJ2-6 gives the full variable domain: NAGVMQNPRHLVRRRGQEARLRCSPMKGHSHVYWYRQLPEEGLKFMVYLQKENIIDESGMPKERFSAEFPKEGPSILRIQQVVRGDSAAYFCASSLLGQVFPSGANVLTFGAGSRLTVL.

The V gene is TRBV2, the J gene TRBJ2-3; TRBD2 aligns across 8 bases. With V trimmed by 10 bases and J by 2 bases, 11 bases remained unmatched. Germline V lookup: CDR1 SNHLY, CDR2 FYNNEI. The CDR3 consists of 15 residues. The CDR3 sequence is CAKRASGGLTDTQYF. CDR3 in DNA: TGTGCCAAAAGAGCGAGCGGGGGACTCACAGATACGCAGTATTTT.

This clone was observed a single time. CDR3 in amino acids: CASSRGGEGEETQYF. CDR3 in DNA: TGTGCCAGCTCACGAGGGGGAGAGGGAGAAGAGACCCAGTACTTC. This rearrangement joins TRBV18 to TRBJ2-5; tentative D call: TRBD1 (6 bases). The CDR3 is 15 amino acids. Germline lookup yields CDR1 KGHSH and CDR2 LQKENI. Between the trimmed V and J ends, which lost 4 bases and 3 bases, there was a span of 15 bases. Using reference TRBV18 and TRBJ2-5 for the parts outside the CDR3, the full variable domain is NAGVMQNPRHLVRRRGQEARLRCSPMKGHSHVYWYRQLPEEGLKFMVYLQKENIIDESGMPKERFSAEFPKEGPSILRIQQVVRGDSAAYFCASSRGGEGEETQYFGPGTRLLVL.

The chain combines TRBV4-1 with TRBJ1-2, with D perhaps TRBD1 (6 bases). The CDR3 spans 15 residues. V gave up 5 bases and J gave up 2 bases, with 15 bases separating them. The germline CDR1 and CDR2 sequences are MGHRA and YSYEKL. CDR3 DNA sequence: TGCGCCAGCAGCGGACGGACAGTCCGGAACTATGGCTACACCTTC. Translation gives CASSGRTVRNYGYTF.

This chain uses TRBV30 with TRBJ1-2; D is perhaps TRBD1 (6 bases). The CDR3 totals 12 residues. The ends were cut back, 4 bases at V and 8 bases at J, with 14 bases in the middle. Germline V gene data show CDR1 as GTSNPN and CDR2 as SVGIG (reference sequence). CDR3 residues: CAWTGGGGGYTF. The CDR3 nucleotides are TGTGCCTGGACGGGGGGCGGGGGAGGCTACACCTTC.

The J gene is TRBJ2-3, the V gene TRBV6-5; 7 bases are a match to TRBD2. Germline CDR1 MNHEY, CDR2 SVGAGI. V shed 7 bases, J shed 4 bases, and the junction held 8 bases outside the gene matches. The CDR3 runs 14 residues. CDR3 coding DNA: TGTGCCAGCACCCGAGCGGGGAGCCCAGATACGCAGTATTTT. It yields the protein CASTRAGSPDTQYF.

The rearrangement links TRBV7-2 to TRBJ2-7; 8 nucleotides align to TRBD1. Trimming cost V 3 bases and J 2 bases; bases outside gene matches: 3. The CDR3 is 14 residues long. Germline V lookup: CDR1 SGHTA, CDR2 FQGNSA. CDR3 DNA sequence: TGTGCCAGCAGCTTCGACAGGGGCGCCTACGAGCAGTACTTC. This gives the protein CASSFDRGAYEQYF.

The chain combines TRBV4-2 with TRBJ2-1, with 8 bases fitting TRBD2. Germline V CDR1 and CDR2: LGHNA, YNFKEQ. V trimming: 1 base; J trimming: 8 bases; junction bases outside the gene matches: 4. This CDR3 contains 14 residues. CDR3 nucleotide sequence: TGTGCCAGCAGCCAAGTCGGGACTAGTGATGAGCAGTTCTTC. This gives the protein CASSQVGTSDEQFF.

V and J are TRBV27 and TRBJ2-3, with 11 bases identical to TRBD2. The CDR3 totals 14 residues. Per germline, CDR1 MNHEY and CDR2 SMNVEV (reference sequence). Unmatched junction bases numbered 1, after V lost 6 bases and J lost 2 bases. CDR3 region: CASRLAGDTDTQYF. The CDR3 DNA reads TGTGCCAGCAGACTAGCGGGGGACACAGATACGCAGTATTTT.

V and J are TRBV27 and TRBJ2-7; weak D call: TRBD2 (6 bases). The V gene lost 3 bases and the J gene lost 2 bases, with 14 bases spanning the gap. CDR1 MNHEY and CDR2 SMNVEV come from the germline V gene (reference sequence). The CDR3 has 15 residues. The CDR3: CASSFSGEGTYEQYF. The CDR3 nucleotides read TGTGCCAGCAGTTTTTCGGGAGAGGGAACCTACGAGCAGTACTTC.

The chain combines TRBV29-1 with TRBJ2-2, with 8 bases matching TRBD1. The CDR3 has 13 residues. The V and J ends lost 5 bases and 5 bases, in that order; junction bases with no gene match: 4. Per the germline V gene, CDR1 is SQVTM and CDR2 is ANQGSEA. The DNA for the CDR3 is TGCAGCGTTCCGGGACAGGAAACCGGGGAGCTGTTTTTT. Translation: CSVPGQETGELFF.

This clone was counted a few times. This sequence joins TRBV19 and TRBJ2-2, with D maybe TRBD2 (6 bases). Deletions cut 9 bases from V and 4 bases from J, with 15 bases between. Per the germline V gene, CDR1 is LNHDA and CDR2 is SQIVND (reference sequence). The CDR3 loop spans 14 amino acids. This chain's CDR3 is CARELLAITGELFF. CDR3 coding DNA: TGTGCCAGGGAGCTTCTAGCGATCACCGGGGAGCTGTTTTTT.

The chain uses TRBV10-3 and TRBJ1-6; possibly TRBD1 for D (6 bases). The germline CDR1 and CDR2 sequences are ENHRY and SYGVKD. With 5 bases removed from V and 8 bases from J, the gap between germline ends came to 10 bases. The CDR3 extends over 13 amino acids. The CDR3 loop is CAISRAGDSPLHF. CDR3 bases: TGTGCCATCAGTCGGGCAGGGGATTCACCCCTCCACTTT.

The chain is built from TRBV9 and TRBJ2-2; no definite D call. CDR1 is SGDLS, CDR2 YYNGEE, per germline. The V end was cut by 4 bases, the J end by 1 base, with 8 bases between. The CDR3 spans 14 residues. The CDR3 is CASSPPGNTGELFF. The DNA of the CDR3 is TGTGCCAGCAGCCCGCCGGGGAACACCGGGGAGCTGTTTTTT.

This clone came up once. This chain links TRBV7-2 with TRBJ2-5; perhaps TRBD2 as D (6 bases). Trimming took 3 bases from V and 5 from J, leaving 19 bases between them. There are 16 residues in the CDR3. Germline V gene sequence: CDR1 SGHTA, CDR2 FQGNSA. This CDR3 is CASSFVAAPLDETQYF. The CDR3, as DNA: TGTGCCAGCAGCTTCGTAGCGGCTCCCTTGGATGAGACCCAGTACTTC.

The V and J genes are TRBV2 and TRBJ1-2; TRBD1 matches 8 bases. Unmatched junction bases numbered 2, after V lost 4 bases and J lost 4 bases. CDR1 and CDR2 (germline): SNHLY, FYNNEI. This CDR3 is built from 13 residues. This chain's CDR3 is CASSGGQGYGYTF. CDR3 bases: TGTGCCAGCAGTGGTGGACAGGGCTATGGCTACACCTTC.

The rearrangement joins TRBV5-6 to TRBJ2-5; 8 positions match TRBD1. Germline trimming cut 3 bases from V and 9 bases from J; bases unmatched to any gene: 22. This CDR3 contains 18 residues. Germline V lookup: CDR1 SGHDT, CDR2 YYEEEE. CDR3 bases: TGTGCCAGCAGCTCGCCTGCTCCCGGGACAGGTCATATGCTGGCCCAGTACTTC. It specifies CASSSPAPGTGHMLAQYF.

J is TRBJ1-5 and V is TRBV27; TRBD1 might be the D (5 bases). This CDR3 comprises 14 residues. Looked up from germline, CDR1 is MNHEY and CDR2 is SMNVEV (reference sequence). The V gene lost 5 bases and the J gene lost 4 bases, with 12 bases spanning the gap. DNA of the CDR3: TGTGCCAGCAGTCGTTGGGGGGGGAATCAGCCCCAGCATTTT. Encoded protein: CASSRWGGNQPQHF.

The chain couples TRBV6-1 to TRBJ1-1; 8 nucleotides align to TRBD1. This CDR3 spans 17 amino acids. V was clipped by 0 bases and J by 4 bases; unmatched bases: 10. CDR1 and CDR2 (germline): MNHNS, SASEGT. The CDR3 sequence is CASSEAWTGRKGTEAFF. DNA for the CDR3: TGTGCCAGCAGTGAAGCTTGGACAGGGCGGAAGGGCACTGAAGCTTTCTTT.

The CDR3 coding sequence is TGTGCCGGGGGGGAGGGAAGGAAGGACACTGAAGCTTTCTTT. It specifies CAGGEGRKDTEAFF. This sequence joins TRBV30 and TRBJ1-1, with D perhaps matching TRBD1 (5 bases). The CDR3 spans 14 residues. V lost 8 bases to trimming and J lost 3 bases, with 19 bases between them. CDR1 and CDR2 (germline): GTSNPN, SVGIG (reference sequence). Combining the CDR3 with reference TRBV30 and TRBJ1-1 gives the whole variable domain SQTIHQWPATLVQPVGSPLSLECTVEGTSNPNLYWYRQAAGRGLQLLFYSVGIGQISSEVPQNLSASRPQDRQFILSSKKLLLSDSGFYLCAGGEGRKDTEAFFGQGTRLTVV.

This clone was recorded only once. The chain combines TRBV5-6 with TRBJ2-5; 7 nucleotides agree with TRBD2. CDR1 is SGHDT, CDR2 YYEEEE, per germline. CDR3 length equals 15 residues. V lost 1 base and J lost 5; bases outside the gene matches: 8. The CDR3, as DNA: TGTGCCAGCAGCTTGTCTCGGGGGGTCGGGGAGACCCAGTACTTC. Amino acids: CASSLSRGVGETQYF.

This clone was seen a handful of times. V gene TRBV9 combines with J gene TRBJ1-2; 7 bases match TRBD1. CDR1 is SGDLS and CDR2 is YYNGEE in the germline V gene. Trimming cost V 4 bases and J 2 bases; bases outside gene matches: 5. CDR3 length: 14 residues. The CDR3 region is CASSSSTGNYGYTF. Here the CDR3 DNA reads TGTGCCAGCAGCTCTTCGACAGGGAACTATGGCTACACCTTC.